This T cell receptor beta chain was documented in a study of T cells in narcolepsy. Study as a whole: Healthy controls were enrolled alongside patients with narcolepsy type 1 or type 2.

Profiled with immunoSEQ multiplex PCR; TCRdb holds only in-frame clones, not every one. The data contain 10,000 to 12,000 clones, 70% to 75% of them singletons. General observations from the study: Autoreactive HCRT-specific and TRIB2-specific clonotypes were marked in same-patient CSF-versus-blood CD4+ comparisons. Reportedly, autoreactive clonotypes were serially detected in patients' blood but not controls'.

As for this clone: The target antigen is unknown.

V was trimmed by 5 bases and J by 4 bases, leaving 11 bases between them. CDR1 MNHNS and CDR2 SASEGT come from the germline V gene. This CDR3 has 13 amino acids. Specimen: CD45RA- memory CD8+ T cells from PBMCs. J is TRBJ1-2 and V is TRBV6-1; D call uncertain. The clonotype was recovered from a human donor with narcolepsy. The CDR3 DNA reads TGTGCCAGCAGTCATTTTACCTCCTATGGCTACACCTTC. As protein: CASSHFTSYGYTF.